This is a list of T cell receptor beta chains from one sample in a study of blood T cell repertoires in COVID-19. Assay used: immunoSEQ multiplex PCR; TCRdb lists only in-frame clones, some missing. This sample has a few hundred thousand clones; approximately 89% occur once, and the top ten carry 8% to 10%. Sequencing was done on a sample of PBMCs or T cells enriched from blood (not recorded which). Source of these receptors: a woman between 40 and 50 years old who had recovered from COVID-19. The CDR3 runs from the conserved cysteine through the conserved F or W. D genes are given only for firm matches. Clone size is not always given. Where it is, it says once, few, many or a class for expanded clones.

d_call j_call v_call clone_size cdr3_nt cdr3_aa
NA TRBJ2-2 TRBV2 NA TGTGCCAGCAGGGTGTACCGGACCGGGGAGCTGTTTTTT CASRVYRTGELFF
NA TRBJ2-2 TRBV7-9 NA TGTGCCACCTACCCCCTTGAGCTGTTTTTT CATYPLELFF
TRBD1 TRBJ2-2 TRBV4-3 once TGCGCCAGCAGCCATGGTACAGGGGGAGACACCGGGGAGCTGTTTTTT CASSHGTGGDTGELFF
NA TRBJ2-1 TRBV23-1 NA TGCGCCAGCAGTCTCCTGGGGGGATTCTCCTACAATGAGCAGTTCTTC CASSLLGGFSYNEQFF
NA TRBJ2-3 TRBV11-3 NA TGTGCCAGCAGCGCGACAGGAGATACGCAGTATTTT CASSATGDTQYF
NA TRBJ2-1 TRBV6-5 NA TGTGCCAGCAGGACAAAGTTTTCCTACAATGAGCAGTTCTTC CASRTKFSYNEQFF
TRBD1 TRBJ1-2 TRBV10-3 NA TGTGCCATCAGTGAGTCGGTGGGACAGTCTAACTATGGCTACACCTTC CAISESVGQSNYGYTF
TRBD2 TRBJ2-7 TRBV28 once TGTGCCAGCAGTTCGAGCGGGGGGGCTCACCACGAGCAGTACTTC CASSSSGGAHHEQYF
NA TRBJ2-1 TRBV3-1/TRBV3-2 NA TGTGCCAGCAGCCCTCCGTTCCGTTACAATGAGCAGTTCTTC CASSPPFRYNEQFF
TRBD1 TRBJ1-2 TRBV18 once TGTGCCAGCTCACCAACCGACAGGGCCCATGGCTACACCTTC CASSPTDRAHGYTF
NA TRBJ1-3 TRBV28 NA TGTGCCAGCAGTTTCTCTCGGAGCTCTGGAAACACCATATATTTT CASSFSRSSGNTIYF
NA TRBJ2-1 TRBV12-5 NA TGTGCTAGTGGTGCTGGTGGATCGCGGAGTGGAATTCGATCCTACAATGAGCAGTTCTTC CASGAGGSRSGIRSYNEQFF
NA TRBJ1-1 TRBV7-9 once TGTGCCAGCAGCCCCAAGACCGGGGTGGCTTTCTTT CASSPKTGVAFF
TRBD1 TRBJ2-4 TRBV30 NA TGTGCCTGGAGTGCTGAAGGACAGGGTATAATACTAGCCAAAAACATTCAGTACTTC CAWSAEGQGIILAKNIQYF
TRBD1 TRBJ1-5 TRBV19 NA TGTGCCAGTAGTACTCCCGGGACAGGGGCCTATCAGCCCCAGCATTTT CASSTPGTGAYQPQHF
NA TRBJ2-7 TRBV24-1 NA TGTGCCACCAGTGATTCCCAACAGGGAAGCTACGAGCAGTACTTC CATSDSQQGSYEQYF
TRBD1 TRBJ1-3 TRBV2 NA TGTGCCAGCAGCCCAAGGGTGGACAGGCTCTCTGGAAACACCATATATTTT CASSPRVDRLSGNTIYF
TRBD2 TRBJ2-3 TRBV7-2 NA TGTGCCAGCAGCTCGAAGGTAGCGGGAGGGGCAGATACGCAGTATTTT CASSSKVAGGADTQYF
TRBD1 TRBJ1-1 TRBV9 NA TGTGCCAGCAGCCCCTGGACAGGGGGAGGGAACACTGAAGCTTTCTTT CASSPWTGGGNTEAFF
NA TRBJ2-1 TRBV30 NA TGTGCCTGGAGTGTAACCCGGGTAGTTAATGAGCAGTTCTTC CAWSVTRVVNEQFF
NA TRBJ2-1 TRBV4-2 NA TGTGCCAGCAGCCCCCGAGTGGGGGGGCCGGAGAATGAGCAGTTCTTC CASSPRVGGPENEQFF
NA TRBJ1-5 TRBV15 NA TGTGCCACCAGCAGAGCCAGGGCAGATGATCAGCCCCAGCATTTT CATSRARADDQPQHF
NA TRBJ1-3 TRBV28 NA TGTGCCAGCTTTCCGACAGGCTCTGGAAACACCATATATTTT CASFPTGSGNTIYF
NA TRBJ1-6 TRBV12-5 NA TGTGCTAGTGGTTCCGGGGAGGGGGACTCACCCCTCCACTTT CASGSGEGDSPLHF
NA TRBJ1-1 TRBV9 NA TGTGCCAGCAGCGTAAGTCCCTCTGACTTTTATTCCACTGAAGCTTTCTTT CASSVSPSDFYSTEAFF
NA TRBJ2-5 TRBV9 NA TGTGCCAGCACCGTCTCAGGGGGGCCAGAGACCCAGTACTTC CASTVSGGPETQYF
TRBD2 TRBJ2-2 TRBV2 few TGTGCCAGCAGCTCGGGACTAGCGGGAACCGGGGAGCTGTTTTTT CASSSGLAGTGELFF
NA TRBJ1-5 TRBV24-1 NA TGTGCCACCAGTGATAAAGGCAGGGTGGGCAATCAGCCCCAGCATTTT CATSDKGRVGNQPQHF
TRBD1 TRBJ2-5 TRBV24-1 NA TGTGCCACCAGCATTCCGGGACAGGGGCAAGAGACCCAGTACTTC CATSIPGQGQETQYF
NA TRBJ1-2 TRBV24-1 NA TGTGCCACCAGTGATCCGGCGACAGGAACTAATGGCTACACCTTC CATSDPATGTNGYTF
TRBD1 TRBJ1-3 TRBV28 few TGTGCCAGCAGACCGACAGGGAGGAACACCATATATTTT CASRPTGRNTIYF
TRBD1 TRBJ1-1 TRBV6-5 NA TGTGCCAGCAATCCGGACAGGGGACTTGAAGCTTTCTTT CASNPDRGLEAFF
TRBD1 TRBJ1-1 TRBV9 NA TGTGCCAGCAGCGCCCCGGACAGGATAAACACTGAAGCTTTCTTT CASSAPDRINTEAFF
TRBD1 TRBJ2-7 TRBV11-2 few TGTGCCAGCAGCAGATCCGGGACAGGGACCTACGAGCAGTACTTC CASSRSGTGTYEQYF
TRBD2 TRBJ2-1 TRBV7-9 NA TGTGCCAGCAGTTCCTGGGGAGGGGCGGCTGAGCAGTTCTTC CASSSWGGAAEQFF
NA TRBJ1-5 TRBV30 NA TGTGCCTGGAGCCCAGGGTCGGGGCCCCAGCATTTT CAWSPGSGPQHF
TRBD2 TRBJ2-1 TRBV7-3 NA TGTGCCAGCAGCTTAGGCGGGAGCAATGAGCAGTTCTTC CASSLGGSNEQFF
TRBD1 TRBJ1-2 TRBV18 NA TGTGCCAGCTCACCCCCAGACAGGGATCCCACCTTC CASSPPDRDPTF
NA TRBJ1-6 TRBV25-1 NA TGTGCCAGCAGTGAACCCGACATCGACAATTCACCCCTCCACTTT CASSEPDIDNSPLHF
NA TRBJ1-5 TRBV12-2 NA TGTGCAAGTCGCTTAGTGCAAAATCAGGATAGCAATCAGCCCCAGCATTTT CASRLVQNQDSNQPQHF
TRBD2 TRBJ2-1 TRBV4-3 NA TGCGCCAGCAGCCAAGAGCTTTCCAGGACTAGAGGACTTGATGAGCAGTTCTTC CASSQELSRTRGLDEQFF
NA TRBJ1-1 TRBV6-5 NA TGTGCCAGCAGTTCGCCACACAGGGATAGAGCCACTGAAGCTTTCTTT CASSSPHRDRATEAFF
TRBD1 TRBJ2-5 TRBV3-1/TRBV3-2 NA TGTGCCAGCAGCCAAGAATCAAGGACAGGGGGCGCCCAGTACTTC CASSQESRTGGAQYF
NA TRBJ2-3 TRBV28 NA TGTGCCAGCAGTTTCCCCAAGGGGACAGATACGCAGTATTTT CASSFPKGTDTQYF